This T cell receptor beta chain appears in the sequencing data of a study of blood T cells in healthy people across ages. The CDR3 is 16 residues long. CDR1 is SGHTA, CDR2 FQGNSA, per germline. V was shortened by 1 base and J by 5 bases, with 15 bases between the two germline ends. A sample-barcoded 5' primer and a J-beta primer mix were used in a second PCR of roughly 6 to 11 cycles. Each CDR3 protein is one row after TCRdb ran MiXCR on the 5' RACE reads. The sample records hundreds of thousands of distinct CDR3 sequences, approximately 44% being singletons. This rearrangement joins TRBV7-2 to TRBJ2-1; TRBD1 or TRBD2 may be the D gene (5 bases each). The clonotype comes from a man aged 60 to 69 in good health. Input material: blood. CDR3 sequence reads: CASSLGYGTPNNEQFF. The DNA for the CDR3 is TGTGCCAGCAGCTTAGGGTACGGGACGCCAAACAATGAGCAGTTCTTC.